The clone carrying this T cell receptor beta chain has at least ten counts. No antigen is known for it. These data belong to a study of T cells in Graves' hyperthyroidism and ophthalmopathy. The study defined stable Graves' hyperthyroidism as no ophthalmopathy progression within 18 months. Clinical symptoms, serum thyroxine and TRAb, thyroid ultrasound and orbital computed tomography were used for the diagnoses. Study-wide results and limits: The majority of expanded thyroid clonotypes above 0.001 also appeared in blood.

The germline CDR1 and CDR2 sequences are DFQATT and SNEGSKA (reference sequence). Between the trimmed V and J ends, which lost 4 bases and 2 bases, there was a span of 9 bases. The CDR3 covers 13 residues. The CDR3 regions of TCR beta were amplified from RNA transcripts. The TCR CDR3 was amplified in a first-round RT-PCR using the HTBI primer set. TCRdb itself ran the multiplex PCR reads through MiXCR, one entry per CDR3 protein. The repertoire consists of about 550,000 distinct CDR3 sequences, with less than 25% occurring once and the leading ten covering more than 20%. The chain has TRBV20-1 and TRBJ1-5; no clear D gene. The sequence was collected from a man aged 18 to 35 with Graves' hyperthyroidism. The sequenced sample was blood. CDR3 loop: CSATLTGNQPQHF. As DNA, the CDR3 is TGCAGTGCTACCCTTACCGGCAATCAGCCCCAGCATTTT.